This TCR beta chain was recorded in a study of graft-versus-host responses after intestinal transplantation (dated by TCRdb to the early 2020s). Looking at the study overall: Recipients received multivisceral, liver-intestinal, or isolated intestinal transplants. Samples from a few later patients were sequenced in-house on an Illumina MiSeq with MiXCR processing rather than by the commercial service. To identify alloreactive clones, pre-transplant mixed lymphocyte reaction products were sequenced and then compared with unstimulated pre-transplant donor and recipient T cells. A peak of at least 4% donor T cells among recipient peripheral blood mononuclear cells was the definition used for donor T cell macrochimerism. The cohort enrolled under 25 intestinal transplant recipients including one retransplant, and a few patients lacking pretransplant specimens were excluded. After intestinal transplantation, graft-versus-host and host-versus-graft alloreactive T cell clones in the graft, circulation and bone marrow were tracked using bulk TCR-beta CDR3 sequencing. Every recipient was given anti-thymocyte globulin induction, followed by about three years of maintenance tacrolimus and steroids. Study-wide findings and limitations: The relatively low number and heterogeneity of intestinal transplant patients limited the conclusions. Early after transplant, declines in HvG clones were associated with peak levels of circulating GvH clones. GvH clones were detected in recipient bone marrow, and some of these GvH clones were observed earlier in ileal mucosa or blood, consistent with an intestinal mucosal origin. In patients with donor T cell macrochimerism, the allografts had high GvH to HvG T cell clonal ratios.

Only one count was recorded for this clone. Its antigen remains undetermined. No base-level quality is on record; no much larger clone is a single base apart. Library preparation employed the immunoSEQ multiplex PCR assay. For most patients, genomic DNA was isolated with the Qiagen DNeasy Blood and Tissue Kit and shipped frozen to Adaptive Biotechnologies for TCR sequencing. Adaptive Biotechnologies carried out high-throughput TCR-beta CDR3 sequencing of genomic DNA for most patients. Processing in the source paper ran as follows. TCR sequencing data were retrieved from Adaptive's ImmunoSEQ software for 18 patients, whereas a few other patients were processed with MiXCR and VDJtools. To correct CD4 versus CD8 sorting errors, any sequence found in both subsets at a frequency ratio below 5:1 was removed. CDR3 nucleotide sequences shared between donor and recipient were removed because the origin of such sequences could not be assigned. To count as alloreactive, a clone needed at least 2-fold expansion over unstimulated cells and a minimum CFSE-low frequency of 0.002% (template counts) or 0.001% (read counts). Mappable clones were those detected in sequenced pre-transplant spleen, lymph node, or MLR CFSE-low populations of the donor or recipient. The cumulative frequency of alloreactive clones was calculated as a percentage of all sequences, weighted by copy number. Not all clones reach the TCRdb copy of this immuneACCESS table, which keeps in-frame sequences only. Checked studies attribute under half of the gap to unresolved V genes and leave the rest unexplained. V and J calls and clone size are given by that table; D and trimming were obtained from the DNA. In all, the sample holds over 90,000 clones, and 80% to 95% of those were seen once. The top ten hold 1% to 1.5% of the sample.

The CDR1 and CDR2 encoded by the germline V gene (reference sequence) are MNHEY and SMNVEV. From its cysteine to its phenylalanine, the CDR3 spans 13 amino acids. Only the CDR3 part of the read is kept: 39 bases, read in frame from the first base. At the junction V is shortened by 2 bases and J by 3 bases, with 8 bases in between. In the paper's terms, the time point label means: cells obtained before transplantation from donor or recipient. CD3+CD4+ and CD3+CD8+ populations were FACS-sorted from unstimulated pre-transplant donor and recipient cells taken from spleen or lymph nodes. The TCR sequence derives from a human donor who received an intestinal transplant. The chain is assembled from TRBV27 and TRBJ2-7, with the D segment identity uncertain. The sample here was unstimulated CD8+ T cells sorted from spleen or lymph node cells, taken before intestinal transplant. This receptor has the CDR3 CASSLTESYEQYF. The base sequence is TGTGCCAGCAGTTTAACAGAAAGCTACGAGCAGTACTTC.